This T cell receptor beta chain is drawn from a study of Graves' ophthalmopathy and Graves' hyperthyroidism. Study observations and caveats: Detection in blood was also observed for most expanded thyroid clonotypes above 0.001 frequency.

The CDR3 length is 17 residues. In germline, CDR1 is SGHVT, CDR2 SQSDAQ. V dropped 2 bases and J dropped 8 bases, with 19 bases sitting between them. The sequenced template was RNA, covering the TCR beta CDR3 region. HTBI primers were used in a first-round RT-PCR, which preceded a second-round multiplex PCR. TCRdb reprocessed the multiplex PCR reads via MiXCR and lists one record per CDR3 protein. The sample carries around 1.1 million distinct CDR3 sequences, about 40% recorded once. The sample holds many counts of this clonotype. Antigen specificity is unknown. This sequence joins TRBV7-4 and TRBJ1-6, with D unresolved. Input material: peripheral blood or thyroid tissue (not recorded which). The TCR sequence derives from an adult man with Graves' hyperthyroidism. The chain's CDR3 is CASSLRVWGNKDSPLHF. CDR3 in DNA: TGTGCCAGCAGCTTACGGGTATGGGGAAATAAAGATTCACCCCTCCACTTT.